This T cell receptor beta chain was identified in a study of blood T cell repertoires in COVID-19. V lost 4 bases, J lost 3 bases, and 5 bases stayed unmatched. This CDR3 is built from 15 residues. Germline V gives CDR1 KGHSH, CDR2 LQKENI. Assay: immunoSEQ multiplex PCR; the TCRdb copy retains only in-frame clones and omits some. Of approximately 300,000 clones in the sample, 92% were seen once. In its sample, this clone was seen once. Sequencing input: PBMCs or T cells enriched from blood (not recorded which). The receptor was derived from a woman in her twenties or thirties who had recovered from COVID-19. The chain links TRBV18 to TRBJ1-1, with 10 nucleotides matching TRBD1. CDR3 sequence reads: CASSLPGQGDTEAFF. The CDR3, as DNA: TGTGCCAGCTCACTACCTGGACAGGGGGACACTGAAGCTTTCTTT. Based on the CDR3 plus reference TRBV18 and TRBJ1-1, the full variable domain is NAGVMQNPRHLVRRRGQEARLRCSPMKGHSHVYWYRQLPEEGLKFMVYLQKENIIDESGMPKERFSAEFPKEGPSILRIQQVVRGDSAAYFCASSLPGQGDTEAFFGQGTRLTVV.